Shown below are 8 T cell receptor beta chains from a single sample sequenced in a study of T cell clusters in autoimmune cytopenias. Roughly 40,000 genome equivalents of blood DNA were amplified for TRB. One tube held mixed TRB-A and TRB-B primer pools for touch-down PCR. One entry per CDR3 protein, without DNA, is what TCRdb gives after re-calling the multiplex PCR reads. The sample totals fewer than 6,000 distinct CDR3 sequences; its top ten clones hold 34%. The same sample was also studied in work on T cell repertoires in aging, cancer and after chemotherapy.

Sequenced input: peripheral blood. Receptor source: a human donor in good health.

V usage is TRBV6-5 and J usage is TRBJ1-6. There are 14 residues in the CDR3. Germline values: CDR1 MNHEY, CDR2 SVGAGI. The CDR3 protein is CASTDGIRNSPLHF.

CDR3 protein: CATEAGGSETQYF. The rearrangement links TRBV11-1 to TRBJ2-5; TCRdb's D gene call, TRBD2, goes unchecked for lack of DNA. Germline V gene lookup returns CDR1 SGHAT and CDR2 FQDESV (reference sequence). The CDR3 covers 13 residues.

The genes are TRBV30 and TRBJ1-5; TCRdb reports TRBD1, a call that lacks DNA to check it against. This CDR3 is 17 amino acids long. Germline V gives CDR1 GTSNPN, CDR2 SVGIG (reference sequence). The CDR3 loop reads CAWRKYSGTGGSQPQHF.

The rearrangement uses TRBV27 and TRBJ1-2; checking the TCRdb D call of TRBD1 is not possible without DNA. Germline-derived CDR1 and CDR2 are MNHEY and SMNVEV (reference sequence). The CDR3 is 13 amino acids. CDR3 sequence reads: CASSPGGGRGYTF.

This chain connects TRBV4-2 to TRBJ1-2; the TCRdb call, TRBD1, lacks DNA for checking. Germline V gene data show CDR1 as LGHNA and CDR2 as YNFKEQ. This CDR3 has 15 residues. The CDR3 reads CASSRSTRDYYGYTF.

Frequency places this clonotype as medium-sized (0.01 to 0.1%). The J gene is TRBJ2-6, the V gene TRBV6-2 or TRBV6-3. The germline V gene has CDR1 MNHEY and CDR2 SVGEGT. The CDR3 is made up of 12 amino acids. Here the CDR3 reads CASTDLANVLTF.

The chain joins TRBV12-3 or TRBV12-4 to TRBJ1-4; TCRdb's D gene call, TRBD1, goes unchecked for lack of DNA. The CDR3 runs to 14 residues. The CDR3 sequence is CASSKGGVGEKLFF.

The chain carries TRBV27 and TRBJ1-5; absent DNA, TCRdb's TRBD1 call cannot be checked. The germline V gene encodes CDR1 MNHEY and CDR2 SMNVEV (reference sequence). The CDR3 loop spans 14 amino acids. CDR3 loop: CASSIRDGNQPQHF.